Given below is one T cell receptor (beta chain) in context. The data derive from a study of control samples from healthy donors and cancer patients. Clones were sequenced by immunoSEQ multiplex PCR, and TCRdb holds only the in-frame ones, with some missing. The table has around 85,000 clones, over 90% seen once. CDR3 length equals 11 residues. The ends were cut back, 2 bases at V and 4 bases at J, with 3 bases in the middle. Per the germline V gene, CDR1 is MDHEN and CDR2 is SYDVKM. The specimen was blood. The chain is built from TRBV28 and TRBJ2-7; D is undetermined. The TCR sequence derives from a woman aged 18-29 years in good health. Here the CDR3 DNA reads TGTGCCAGCAGTTTAAGGTACGAGCAGTACTTC. This gives the protein CASSLRYEQYF.